Shown below are 9 T cell receptor beta chains from a single sample sequenced in a study of shared clonotypes between healthy human individuals. Produced via immunoSEQ multiplex PCR; TCRdb's table is partial and in-frame only. The sample includes about 680,000 clones, around 72% of them seen just once. The sample consisted of memory CD4+ T cells sorted from blood. As for subset: CD45RA-negative fraction. Receptors were obtained from a woman aged 25 to 39 in good health.

This chain uses TRBV5-1 with TRBJ2-7; D ambiguous. Deletions cut 0 bases from V and 2 bases from J, with 12 bases between. The germline CDR1 and CDR2 sequences are SGHRS and YFSETQ. This CDR3 has 15 amino acids. The CDR3 coding sequence is TGCGCCAGCAGCTTGGGTTCCATGGGAACCTACGAGCAGTACTTC. Residues: CASSLGSMGTYEQYF.

The chain has TRBV11-2 and TRBJ2-6; no clear D gene. Germline V gene lookup returns CDR1 SGHAT and CDR2 FQNNGV. The CDR3 is 16 residues long. V lost 5 bases to trimming and J lost 0 bases, with 11 bases between them. The CDR3 region is CASSPNQYSGANVLTF. For the CDR3, the DNA is TGTGCCAGCAGCCCAAACCAGTACTCTGGGGCCAACGTCCTGACTTTC.

The chain is built from TRBV30 and TRBJ2-2; D gene ambiguous. The germline gives CDR1 GTSNPN, CDR2 SVGIG (reference sequence). The V and J ends lost 3 bases and 9 bases respectively, with 8 bases between them. The CDR3 runs to 11 residues. The CDR3, as DNA: TGTGCCTGGAGCCCAGCCCGGGAGCTGTTTTTT. Translated: CAWSPARELFF. The complete variable domain, with remaining parts taken from reference TRBV30 and TRBJ2-2, reads SQTIHQWPATLVQPVGSPLSLECTVEGTSNPNLYWYRQAAGRGLQLLFYSVGIGQISSEVPQNLSASRPQDRQFILSSKKLLLSDSGFYLCAWSPARELFFGEGSRLTVL.

The J gene is TRBJ1-5, the V gene TRBV5-6; D not resolved. The CDR3 consists of 13 residues. The V end was cut by 4 bases, the J end by 9 bases, with 14 bases between. Germline V gene sequence: CDR1 SGHDT, CDR2 YYEEEE. The CDR3 reads CASSREGNRPQHF. In nucleotides, the CDR3 is TGTGCCAGCAGCCGGGAGGGTAATAGGCCCCAGCATTTT.

The chain is built from TRBV28 and TRBJ2-1; TRBD2 matches at 7 bases. CDR3 length: 17 residues. With V trimmed by 6 bases and J by 5 bases, 16 bases remained unmatched. Germline V gives CDR1 MDHEN, CDR2 SYDVKM. DNA of the CDR3: TGTGCCAGCAGCTTGACCTTAGCGGGTAGCATCCACAATGAGCAGTTCTTC. Protein sequence: CASSLTLAGSIHNEQFF.

J is TRBJ1-5 and V is TRBV19; 8 bases are shared with TRBD1. CDR1 is LNHDA and CDR2 is SQIVND in the germline V gene (reference sequence). The CDR3 runs to 15 residues. Trimming cost V 5 bases and J 7 bases; bases outside gene matches: 10. CDR3 nucleotides: TGTGCCAGTAGTTTCCGCGGACAGGGCGACCAGCCCCAGCATTTT. Its protein is CASSFRGQGDQPQHF. The full variable domain, completed using reference TRBV19 and TRBJ1-5, is DGGITQSPKYLFRKEGQNVTLSCEQNLNHDAMYWYRQDPGQGLRLIYYSQIVNDFQKGDIAEGYSVSREKKESFPLTVTSAQKNPTAFYLCASSFRGQGDQPQHFGDGTRLSIL.

This chain links TRBV18 with TRBJ1-2; possibly TRBD1 for D (6 bases). V was shortened by 1 base and J by 6 bases, with 15 bases between the two germline ends. This CDR3 region has 15 residues. The germline V gene has CDR1 KGHSH and CDR2 LQKENI. CDR3 sequence reads: CASSPRAGEPHGYTF. The CDR3 DNA sequence: TGTGCCAGCTCACCACGGGCAGGGGAACCGCATGGCTACACCTTC. The entire variable domain, with the rest obtained from reference TRBV18 and TRBJ1-2, is as follows: NAGVMQNPRHLVRRRGQEARLRCSPMKGHSHVYWYRQLPEEGLKFMVYLQKENIIDESGMPKERFSAEFPKEGPSILRIQQVVRGDSAAYFCASSPRAGEPHGYTFGSGTRLTVV.

This clone was seen a few times. The chain joins TRBV21-1 to TRBJ2-7; the table's D call TRBD2 went unverified against the DNA. TRBV21-1 is flagged as a pseudogene. The CDR3 covers 16 residues. The CDR3 spells CASSKALSNLSYEQYF. The CDR3 region has the DNA TGTGCCAGCAGCAAAGCGCTTTCTAACTTATCCTACGAGCAGTACTTC.

The rearrangement joins TRBV10-3 to TRBJ2-1, with D perhaps being TRBD1 or TRBD2 (8 bases each). This CDR3 contains 16 residues. Trimming stripped 2 bases from V and 8 bases from J, with 19 bases between. Germline loops: CDR1 ENHRY, CDR2 SYGVKD. In DNA form, the CDR3 reads TGTGCCATCAGTGAGCGTCGGGACAGGCGGGGGGATGAGCAGTTCTTC. It encodes CAISERRDRRGDEQFF.